A single sample is the source of the 21 T cell receptor beta chains below, sequenced in a study of T cell responses to AZD1222 COVID-19 vaccine. Some clones are missing from TCRdb's copy, which holds only in-frame ones; the method was immunoSEQ multiplex PCR. In the table there are 100,000 to 120,000 clones, around 93% of which are singletons. Sequences were derived from peripheral blood, sampled on day 0 of AZD1222 vaccination. These receptors all come from an adult in good health.

The V gene is TRBV4-1, the J gene TRBJ2-1; D gene unclear. The CDR3 contains 15 residues. Germline CDR1 and CDR2: MGHRA and YSYEKL. V lost 0 bases and J 0 bases, leaving 6 bases between the germline ends. In DNA form, the CDR3 reads TGCGCCAGCAGCCAAGATCGCAGCTCCTACAATGAGCAGTTCTTC. It yields the protein CASSQDRSSYNEQFF.

In its sample, this clone was seen a few times. The V gene is TRBV21-1, the J gene TRBJ1-1. TRBV21-1 is a pseudogene locus. The CDR3 runs to 17 residues. The CDR3 sequence: CASSKDVAGRMNTEAFF. The DNA of the CDR3 is TGTGCCAGCAGCAAAGACGTCGCGGGACGGATGAACACTGAAGCTTTCTTT.

The chain has TRBV6-5 and TRBJ1-1; the match to TRBD1 covers 8 bases. Unmatched junction bases numbered 11, after V lost 6 bases and J lost 11 bases. The germline V gene encodes CDR1 MNHEY and CDR2 SVGAGI. The CDR3 consists of 13 residues. CDR3 sequence reads: CASSLGQGPGAFF. CDR3 sequence (DNA): TGTGCCAGCAGCCTAGGACAGGGCCCTGGGGCTTTCTTT.

The chain employs TRBV28 and TRBJ1-2; possibly TRBD1 for D (6 bases). The CDR3 covers 14 residues. The V and J ends lost 6 bases and 1 base respectively, with 12 bases between them. The germline gives CDR1 MDHEN, CDR2 SYDVKM. The CDR3: CASRRTAFNYGYTF. The CDR3 DNA reads TGTGCCAGCAGACGGACAGCGTTTAACTATGGCTACACCTTC.

The chain links TRBV9 to TRBJ2-1, with 14 bases that match TRBD2. CDR1 and CDR2 from the germline V gene are SGDLS and YYNGEE. V was clipped by 2 bases and J by 8 bases; unmatched bases: 0. This CDR3 is built from 14 residues. In nucleotides, the CDR3 is TGTGCCAGCAGCGTGACTAGCGGGGGGGATGAGCAGTTCTTC. It is translated as CASSVTSGGDEQFF.

This CDR3 is CASSRSLLAGAYNEQFF. For the CDR3, the DNA is TGTGCCAGCAGCCGCTCCCTCCTAGCGGGGGCTTACAATGAGCAGTTCTTC. This chain connects TRBV4-2 to TRBJ2-1; 10 bases line up with TRBD2. The CDR3 is 17 amino acids. CDR1 is LGHNA and CDR2 is YNFKEQ in the germline V gene. After removal of 4 bases from V and 4 bases from J, the junction contained 10 bases not matched to a gene.

The chain links TRBV28 to TRBJ1-4; no reliable D call. This CDR3 is built from 14 residues. Trimming removed 6 bases at V and 6 bases at J, with 14 bases between. The germline CDR1 and CDR2 sequences are MDHEN and SYDVKM. The CDR3 DNA is TGTGCCAGCAGCACGGGAGGGTCGGATGAAAAACTGTTTTTT. Its protein is CASSTGGSDEKLFF.

The V call is TRBV29-1, the J call TRBJ2-4; D might be TRBD1 or TRBD2, each matching 6 bases. V lost 6 bases and J lost 5, with 14 bases in between. The CDR3 runs 13 residues. CDR1 is SQVTM, CDR2 ANQGSEA, per germline. CDR3 sequence (DNA): TGCAGCGTGTCCGGGGGCGCGCAAAACATTCAGTACTTC. This sequence encodes CSVSGGAQNIQYF.

CDR3 in DNA: TGCAGCGTTGTAGGAGGGAATTCCCAATCCCCCTACGAGCAGTACTTC. Its translation: CSVVGGNSQSPYEQYF. The rearrangement joins TRBV29-1 to TRBJ2-7, with D possibly TRBD2 on 6 matching bases. CDR1 and CDR2 from the germline V gene are SQVTM and ANQGSEA. V was cut by 4 bases and J by 2 bases, with 21 bases left in between. The CDR3 has 16 residues.

The chain couples TRBV5-4 to TRBJ1-2; TRBD1 is a possible D gene (5 bases). V dropped 5 bases and J dropped 5 bases, with 13 bases sitting between them. This CDR3 comprises 13 residues. Germline V CDR1 and CDR2: SGHNT, YYREEE (reference sequence). The CDR3 region has the DNA TGTGCCAGCAGGCCCGGGACGGCTTATGGCTACACCTTC. It specifies CASRPGTAYGYTF.

This chain connects TRBV6-1 to TRBJ2-7; TRBD2 might be the D (5 bases). The germline V gene has CDR1 MNHNS and CDR2 SASEGT. Trimming removed 1 base at V and 3 bases at J, with 13 bases between. This CDR3 region has 15 residues. CDR3 protein: CASSEGGRGIYEQYF. CDR3 nucleotides: TGTGCCAGCAGTGAAGGTGGGAGAGGAATCTACGAGCAGTACTTC.

The rearrangement links TRBV6-5 to TRBJ1-1; D might be TRBD1 (6 bases). Per the germline V gene, CDR1 is MNHEY and CDR2 is SVGAGI. The length of the CDR3 is 12 residues. Trimming stripped 6 bases from V and 6 bases from J, with 11 bases between. CDR3 residues: CASRDRLSEAFF. In DNA form, the CDR3 reads TGTGCCAGCAGAGACAGGCTCTCTGAAGCTTTCTTT.

The CDR3 nucleotides are TGTGCCTGGAGTTTCGGACTAGCGCGCACCGGGGAGCTGTTTTTT. This translates into CAWSFGLARTGELFF. V is TRBV30 and J is TRBJ2-2; 9 positions match TRBD2. Germline V gives CDR1 GTSNPN, CDR2 SVGIG (reference sequence). V trimming: 2 bases; J trimming: 4 bases; junction bases outside the gene matches: 5. This CDR3 is built from 15 residues.

This chain joins TRBV6-6 and TRBJ2-1; a weak D match, TRBD1 (5 bases). The V end was cut by 8 bases, the J end by 0 bases, with 11 bases between. From germline, CDR1 is MNHNY and CDR2 SVGAGI (reference sequence). The CDR3 spans 14 residues. The CDR3 bases are TGTGCCAGCGGCCCAAGGGGCTCCTACAATGAGCAGTTCTTC. This gives the protein CASGPRGSYNEQFF.

This clone occurred once. The rearrangement links TRBV27 to TRBJ1-2, with 7 bases matching TRBD1. CDR1 and CDR2 (germline): MNHEY, SMNVEV (reference sequence). The CDR3 is made up of 17 amino acids. The V gene end was trimmed by 4 bases and the J gene end by 0 bases; junction bases not matched to a gene: 11. Written as DNA, the CDR3 is TGTGCCAGCAGTTCGATCCTCGGACAGGCGCCTAACTATGGCTACACCTTC. This sequence encodes CASSSILGQAPNYGYTF.

The rearrangement joins TRBV3-1 (or the pseudogene TRBV3-2) to TRBJ1-1; D gene unclear. Germline loops: CDR1 LGHDT, CDR2 YNNKEL (reference sequence). The V and J ends lost 3 bases and 1 base respectively, with 12 bases between them. This CDR3 is built from 15 residues. The CDR3: CASSHRGSGNTEAFF. For the CDR3, the DNA is TGTGCCAGCAGCCATCGTGGATCGGGGAACACTGAAGCTTTCTTT.

This sequence joins TRBV28 and TRBJ1-5, with a weak D call TRBD1 (5 bases). This CDR3 spans 14 amino acids. In germline, CDR1 is MDHEN, CDR2 SYDVKM. Trimming stripped 8 bases from V and 4 bases from J, with 15 bases between. The CDR3 DNA follows: TGTGCCAGCGTCCCCGGGACCCGGAATCAGCCCCAGCATTTT. As protein: CASVPGTRNQPQHF.

V is TRBV4-1 and J is TRBJ1-5; D is undetermined. V was clipped by 0 bases and J by 2 bases, with 14 bases between them. Germline V lookup: CDR1 MGHRA, CDR2 YSYEKL. The CDR3 runs to 17 residues. CDR3 loop: CASSQEIRGSGNQPQHF. Written as DNA, the CDR3 is TGCGCCAGCAGCCAAGAAATTAGAGGGTCGGGCAATCAGCCCCAGCATTTT.

The V and J genes are TRBV19 and TRBJ1-1; perhaps TRBD1 as D (5 bases). Germline CDR1 is LNHDA and CDR2 is SQIVND (reference sequence). The ends were cut back, 8 bases at V and 0 bases at J, with 16 bases in the middle. The CDR3 is 15 residues long. CDR3 amino acids: CASLSTVNMNTEAFF. In DNA, the CDR3 is TGTGCCAGTTTGTCGACAGTCAACATGAACACTGAAGCTTTCTTT.

The chain couples TRBV4-1 to TRBJ1-5, with 8 bases lining up with TRBD1. Germline-derived CDR1 and CDR2 are MGHRA and YSYEKL. V was pared by 0 bases and J by 9 bases, with 7 bases of the junction left unmatched. The length of the CDR3 is 15 residues. CDR3 DNA: TGCGCCAGCAGCCAAGAGGACAGGGCGGTACCGCCCCAGCATTTT. It is translated as CASSQEDRAVPPQHF.

V usage is TRBV27 and J usage is TRBJ1-1, with D unclear. V shed 7 bases and J shed 11 bases, with 14 bases lying between them. Germline loops: CDR1 MNHEY, CDR2 SMNVEV (reference sequence). CDR3 length: 11 residues. The CDR3 DNA sequence: TGTGCCAGCAAGGATCCCAATGGTGCTTTCTTT. Its translation is CASKDPNGAFF.